This T cell receptor (beta chain) was sequenced for a study of cytomegalovirus exposure and HLA in healthy donors. Study-wide findings and caveats: In a later analysis, productive TCRs from donors in an Asian-associated ancestry cluster reportedly carried fewer N-insertions than the cohort mean.

Germline lookup yields CDR1 SGHNT and CDR2 YYREEE (reference sequence). The CDR3 is made up of 14 amino acids. V shed 3 bases and J shed 7 bases, with 11 bases lying between them. The PCR made use of 60 Vbeta and 13 Jbeta primers. Using immunoSEQ multiplex PCR, the repertoire was profiled, and TCRdb retains in-frame clones only, with some absent. This sample yields some 140,000 clones, of which roughly 74% are seen a single time; over 2.5% belongs to the top ten. This clone occurred a few times. Antigen: not known. Material for sequencing was PBMCs. The J gene is TRBJ1-6, the V gene TRBV5-4, with D uncertain. The clonotype comes from a man younger than 30 in good health and CMV-seronegative. CDR3 sequence (DNA): TGTGCCAGCAGCTCCGCCGTGGCCAATTCACCCCTCCACTTT. Residues: CASSSAVANSPLHF.